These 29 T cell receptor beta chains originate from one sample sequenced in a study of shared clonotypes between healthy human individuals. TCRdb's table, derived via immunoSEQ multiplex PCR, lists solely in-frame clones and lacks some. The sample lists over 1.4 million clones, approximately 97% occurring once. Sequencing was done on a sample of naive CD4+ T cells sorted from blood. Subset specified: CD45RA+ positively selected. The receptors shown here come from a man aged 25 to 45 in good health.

CDR3 in DNA: TGTGCCAGCAGCTCCAAAAGCTCCTACAATGAGCAGTTCTTC. Protein product: CASSSKSSYNEQFF. This chain links TRBV7-8 with TRBJ2-1; no clear D gene. V was shortened by 4 bases and J by 0 bases, with 7 bases between the two germline ends. CDR3 length: 14 residues. The germline gives CDR1 SGHVS, CDR2 FQNEAQ.

The CDR3 loop is CASSLVQGAGTEAFF. CDR3 sequence (DNA): TGTGCCAGCAGCTTGGTCCAGGGGGCCGGCACTGAAGCTTTCTTT. J is TRBJ1-1 and V is TRBV5-4; 8 bases are a match to TRBD1. J lost 4 bases, V lost 0 bases, and 5 bases had no gene match. The CDR3 contains 15 residues. Germline loops: CDR1 SGHNT, CDR2 YYREEE (reference sequence).

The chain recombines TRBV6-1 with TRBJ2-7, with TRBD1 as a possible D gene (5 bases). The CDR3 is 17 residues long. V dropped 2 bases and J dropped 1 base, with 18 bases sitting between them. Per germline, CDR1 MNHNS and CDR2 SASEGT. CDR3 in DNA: TGTGCCAGCAGTGAAATTTTTTTAGGGGCATATTCCTACGAGCAGTACTTC. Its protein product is CASSEIFLGAYSYEQYF.

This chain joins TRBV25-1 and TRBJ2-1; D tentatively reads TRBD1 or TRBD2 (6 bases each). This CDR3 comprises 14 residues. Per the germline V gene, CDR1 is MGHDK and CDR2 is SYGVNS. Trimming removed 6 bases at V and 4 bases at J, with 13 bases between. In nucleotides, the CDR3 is TGTGCCAGCAGACAAGGGGGGCCTTACAATGAGCAGTTCTTC. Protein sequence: CASRQGGPYNEQFF.

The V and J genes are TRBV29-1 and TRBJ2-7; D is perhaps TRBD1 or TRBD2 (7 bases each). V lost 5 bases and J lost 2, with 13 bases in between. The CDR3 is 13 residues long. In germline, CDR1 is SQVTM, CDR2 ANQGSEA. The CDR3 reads CSVLRGGTYEQYF. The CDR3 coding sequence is TGCAGCGTTCTCAGGGGGGGAACCTACGAGCAGTACTTC.

CDR3 sequence: CASRPGYPGTSNEKLFF. The DNA of the CDR3 is TGTGCCAGCAGACCTGGGTATCCCGGGACATCTAATGAAAAACTGTTTTTT. The chain combines TRBV28 with TRBJ1-4, with D tentatively TRBD1 (6 bases). The V end lost 6 bases, the J end lost 3 bases, and 20 bases lay between the germline ends. Germline CDR1 and CDR2: MDHEN and SYDVKM. CDR3 size: 17 residues.

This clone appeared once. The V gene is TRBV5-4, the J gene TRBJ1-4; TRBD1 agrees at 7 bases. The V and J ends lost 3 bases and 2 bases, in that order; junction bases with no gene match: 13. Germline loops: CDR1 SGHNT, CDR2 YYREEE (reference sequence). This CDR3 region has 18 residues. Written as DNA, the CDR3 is TGTGCCAGCAGCTCGAAGAGAGGGGGCGCGACGACTAATGAAAAACTGTTTTTT. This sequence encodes CASSSKRGGATTNEKLFF. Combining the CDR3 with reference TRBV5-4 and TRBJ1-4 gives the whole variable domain ETGVTQSPTHLIKTRGQQVTLRCSSQSGHNTVSWYQQALGQGPQFIFQYYREEENGRGNFPPRFSGLQFPNYSSELNVNALELDDSALYLCASSSKRGGATTNEKLFFGSGTQLSVL.

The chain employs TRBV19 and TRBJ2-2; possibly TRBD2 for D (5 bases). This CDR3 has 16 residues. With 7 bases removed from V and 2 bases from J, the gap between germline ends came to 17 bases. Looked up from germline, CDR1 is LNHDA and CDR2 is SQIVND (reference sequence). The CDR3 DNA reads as TGTGCCAGTAATTGGGGAGCGGATCCAAACACCGGGGAGCTGTTTTTT. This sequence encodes CASNWGADPNTGELFF.

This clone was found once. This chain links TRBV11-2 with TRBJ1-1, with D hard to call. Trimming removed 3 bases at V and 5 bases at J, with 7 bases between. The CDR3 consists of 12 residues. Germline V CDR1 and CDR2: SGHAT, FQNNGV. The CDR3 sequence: CASSFPATEAFF. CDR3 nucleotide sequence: TGTGCCAGCAGCTTTCCCGCGACTGAAGCTTTCTTT.

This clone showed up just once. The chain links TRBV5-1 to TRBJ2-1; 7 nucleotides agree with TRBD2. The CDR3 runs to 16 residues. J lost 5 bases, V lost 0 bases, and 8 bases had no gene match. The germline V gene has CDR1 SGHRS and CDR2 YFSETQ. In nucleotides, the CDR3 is TGCGCCAGCAGCTTGGAGAGCGGGATTGGCGACAATGAGCAGTTCTTC. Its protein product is CASSLESGIGDNEQFF.

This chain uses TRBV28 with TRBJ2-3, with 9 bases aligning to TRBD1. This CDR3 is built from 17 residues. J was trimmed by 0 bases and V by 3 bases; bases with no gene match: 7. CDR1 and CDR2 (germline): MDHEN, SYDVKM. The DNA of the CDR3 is TGTGCCAGCAGTTTCCCGAGGACAGGGGTTAGCACAGATACGCAGTATTTT. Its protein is CASSFPRTGVSTDTQYF. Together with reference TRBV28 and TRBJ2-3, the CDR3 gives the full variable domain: DVKVTQSSRYLVKRTGEKVFLECVQDMDHENMFWYRQDPGLGLRLIYFSYDVKMKEKGDIPEGYSVSREKKERFSLILESASTNQTSMYLCASSFPRTGVSTDTQYFGPGTRLTVL.

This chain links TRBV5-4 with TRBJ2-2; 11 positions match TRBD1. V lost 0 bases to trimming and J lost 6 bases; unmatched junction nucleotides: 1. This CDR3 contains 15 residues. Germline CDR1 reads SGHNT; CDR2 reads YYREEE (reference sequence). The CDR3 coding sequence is TGTGCCAGCAGCTTGGGGACAGGGGGCTCCGGGGAGCTGTTTTTT. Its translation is CASSLGTGGSGELFF.

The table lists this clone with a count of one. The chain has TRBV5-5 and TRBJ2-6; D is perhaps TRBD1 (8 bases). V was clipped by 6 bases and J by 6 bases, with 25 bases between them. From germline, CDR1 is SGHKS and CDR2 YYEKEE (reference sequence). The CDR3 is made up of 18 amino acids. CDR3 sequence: CASMGTGGVQLKANVLTF. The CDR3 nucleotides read TGTGCCAGCATGGGTACAGGGGGGGTCCAATTGAAGGCCAACGTCCTGACTTTC.

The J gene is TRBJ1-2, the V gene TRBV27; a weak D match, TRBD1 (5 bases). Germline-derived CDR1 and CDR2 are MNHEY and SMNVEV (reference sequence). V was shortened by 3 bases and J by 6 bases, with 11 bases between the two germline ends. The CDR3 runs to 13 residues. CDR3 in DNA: TGTGCCAGCAGTTTCAAGGGGTCAAATGGCTACACCTTC. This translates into CASSFKGSNGYTF.

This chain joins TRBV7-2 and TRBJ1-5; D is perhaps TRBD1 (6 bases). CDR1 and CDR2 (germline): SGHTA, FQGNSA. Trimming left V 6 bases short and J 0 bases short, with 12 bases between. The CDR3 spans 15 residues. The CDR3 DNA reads TGTGCCAGCAGATCGGACAGATATAGCAATCAGCCCCAGCATTTT. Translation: CASRSDRYSNQPQHF.

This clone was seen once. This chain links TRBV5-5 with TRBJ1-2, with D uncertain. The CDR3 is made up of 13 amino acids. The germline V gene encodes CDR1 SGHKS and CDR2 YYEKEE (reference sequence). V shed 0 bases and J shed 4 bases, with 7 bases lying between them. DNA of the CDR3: TGTGCCAGCAGCTTGGCTGAGTCCTATGGCTACACCTTC. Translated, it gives CASSLAESYGYTF.

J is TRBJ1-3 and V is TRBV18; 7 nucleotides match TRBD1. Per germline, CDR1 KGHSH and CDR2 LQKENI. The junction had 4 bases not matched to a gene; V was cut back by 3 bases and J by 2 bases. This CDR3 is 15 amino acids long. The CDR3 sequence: CASSPGQLTGNTIYF. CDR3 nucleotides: TGTGCCAGCTCACCGGGACAGCTTACTGGAAACACCATATATTTT. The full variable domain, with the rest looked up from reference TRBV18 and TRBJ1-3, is NAGVMQNPRHLVRRRGQEARLRCSPMKGHSHVYWYRQLPEEGLKFMVYLQKENIIDESGMPKERFSAEFPKEGPSILRIQQVVRGDSAAYFCASSPGQLTGNTIYFGEGSWLTVV.

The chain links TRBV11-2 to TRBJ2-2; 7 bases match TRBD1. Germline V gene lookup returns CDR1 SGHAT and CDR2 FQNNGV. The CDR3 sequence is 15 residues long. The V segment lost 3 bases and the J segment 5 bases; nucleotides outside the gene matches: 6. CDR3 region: CASSFFTGVTGELFF. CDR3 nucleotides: TGTGCCAGCAGCTTTTTCACAGGGGTAACCGGGGAGCTGTTTTTT.

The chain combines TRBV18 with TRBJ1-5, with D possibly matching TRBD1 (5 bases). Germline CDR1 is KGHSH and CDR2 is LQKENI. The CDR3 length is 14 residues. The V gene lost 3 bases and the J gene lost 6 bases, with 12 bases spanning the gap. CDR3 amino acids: CASSPQQQAQPQHF. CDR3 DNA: TGTGCCAGCTCACCGCAACAACAGGCTCAGCCCCAGCATTTT.

CDR3 protein: CSSKSDTDTQYF. The CDR3, as DNA: TGCAGCTCCAAGAGCGACACAGATACGCAGTATTTT. The genes are TRBV29-1 and TRBJ2-3; D not certain. CDR3 size: 12 residues. Deletions cut 8 bases from V and 2 bases from J, with 11 bases between. In germline, CDR1 is SQVTM, CDR2 ANQGSEA.

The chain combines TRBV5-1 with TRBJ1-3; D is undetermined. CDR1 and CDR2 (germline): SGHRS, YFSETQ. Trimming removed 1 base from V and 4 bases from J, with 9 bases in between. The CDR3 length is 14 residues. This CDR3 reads CASSLQAEGNTIYF. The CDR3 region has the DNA TGCGCCAGCAGCTTGCAGGCCGAAGGAAACACCATATATTTT.

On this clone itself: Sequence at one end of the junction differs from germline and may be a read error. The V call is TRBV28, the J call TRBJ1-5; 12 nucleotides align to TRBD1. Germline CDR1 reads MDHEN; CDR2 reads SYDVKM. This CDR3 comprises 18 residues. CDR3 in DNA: TGTGCCAGCAGAGGACCGGGACAGGGGGCGTACGGCAACCAGCCCCAGCATTTT. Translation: CASRGPGQGAYGNQPQHF.

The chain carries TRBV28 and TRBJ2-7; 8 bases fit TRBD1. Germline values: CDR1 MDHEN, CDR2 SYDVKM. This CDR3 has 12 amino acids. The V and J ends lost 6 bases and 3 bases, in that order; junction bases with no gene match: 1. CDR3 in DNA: TGTGCCAGCAGGGACAGGGTCTACGAGCAGTACTTC. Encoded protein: CASRDRVYEQYF.

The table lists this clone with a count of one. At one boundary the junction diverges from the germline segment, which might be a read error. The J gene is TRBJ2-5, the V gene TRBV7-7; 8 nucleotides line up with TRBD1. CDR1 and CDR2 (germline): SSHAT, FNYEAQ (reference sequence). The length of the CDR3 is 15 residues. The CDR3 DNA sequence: TGTGCTAGCAGCGGTCAGGGGGCCCTCCAAGAGACCCAGTACTTC. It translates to CASSGQGALQETQYF.

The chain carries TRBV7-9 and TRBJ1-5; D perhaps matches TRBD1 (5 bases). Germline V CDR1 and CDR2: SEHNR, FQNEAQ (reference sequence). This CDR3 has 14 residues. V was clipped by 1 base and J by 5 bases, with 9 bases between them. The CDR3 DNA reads TGTGCCAGCAGCTTAGGCAGGGATGATCAGCCCCAGCATTTT. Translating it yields CASSLGRDDQPQHF.

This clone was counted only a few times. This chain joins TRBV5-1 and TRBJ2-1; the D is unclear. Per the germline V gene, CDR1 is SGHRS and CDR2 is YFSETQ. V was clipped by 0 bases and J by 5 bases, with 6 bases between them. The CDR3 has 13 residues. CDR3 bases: TGCGCCAGCAGCTTGGAGGGAAACAATGAGCAGTTCTTC. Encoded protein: CASSLEGNNEQFF. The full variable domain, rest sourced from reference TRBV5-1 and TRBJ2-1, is KAGVTQTPRYLIKTRGQQVTLSCSPISGHRSVSWYQQTPGQGLQFLFEYFSETQRNKGNFPGRFSGRQFSNSRSEMNVSTLELGDSALYLCASSLEGNNEQFFGPGTRLTVL.

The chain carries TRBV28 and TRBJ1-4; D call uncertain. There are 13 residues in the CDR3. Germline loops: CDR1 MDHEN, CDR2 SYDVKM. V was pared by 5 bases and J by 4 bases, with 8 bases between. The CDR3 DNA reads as TGTGCCAGCAGTAACGGGTTTAATGAAAAACTGTTTTTT. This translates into CASSNGFNEKLFF.

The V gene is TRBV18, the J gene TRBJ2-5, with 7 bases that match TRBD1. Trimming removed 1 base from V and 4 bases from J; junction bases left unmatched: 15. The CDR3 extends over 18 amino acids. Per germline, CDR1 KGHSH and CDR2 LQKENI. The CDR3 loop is CASSPLMNRGPAGETQYF. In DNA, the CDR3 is TGTGCCAGCTCACCACTAATGAACAGGGGTCCCGCGGGAGAGACCCAGTACTTC.

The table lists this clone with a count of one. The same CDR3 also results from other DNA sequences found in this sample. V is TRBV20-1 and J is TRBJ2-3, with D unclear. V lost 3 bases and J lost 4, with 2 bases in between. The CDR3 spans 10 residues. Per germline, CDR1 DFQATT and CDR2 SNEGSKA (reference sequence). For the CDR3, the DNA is TGCAGTGCTAGTGCAGATACGCAGTATTTT. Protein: CSASADTQYF.